Below, one T cell receptor (beta chain) is given with its context. Its antigen is unknown. The entry originates in a study of cytomegalovirus exposure and HLA in healthy donors. Points from the study as a whole: When analyzed later, a missense DCLRE1C variant was found to be linked to TCR beta V- and J-gene trimming.

The V end was cut by 0 bases, the J end by 1 base, with 9 bases between. This CDR3 is built from 15 residues. The germline CDR1 and CDR2 sequences are GTSNPN and SVGIG (reference sequence). This PCR relied on a set of 60 Vbeta primers and 13 Jbeta primers. Sequencing was performed with immunoSEQ multiplex PCR; in TCRdb, only in-frame clones are kept and a portion is missing. The table for this sample gives some 71,000 clones. The chain carries TRBV30 and TRBJ2-2; TRBD1 is a possible D gene (5 bases). The clonotype comes from a woman under 40 in good health and CMV-seronegative. The sample comprised PBMCs. CDR3 bases: TGTGCCTGGAGTGTTGACAGTATGAACACCGGGGAGCTGTTTTTT. This encodes CAWSVDSMNTGELFF.